This T cell receptor (beta chain) was captured by sequencing in a study of siplizumab effects on memory and regulatory T cells. As regards this clone: Antigen unknown.

Germline lookup yields CDR1 SQVTM and CDR2 ANQGSEA. V lost 6 bases and J lost 2, with 13 bases in between. The CDR3 has 13 residues. Study-level results: The study found that siplizumab significantly reduced alloreactive sequences traceable to unstimulated CD4+ memory cells. Alloreactive CD4+ clones that could be mapped were on average 68.8% Treg-derived with siplizumab, against roughly 27% in controls. The naive T cell population seemed more diverse than memory cells and seemed a major contributor to the alloresponse.

Per sample, roughly 94,000 TCR templates underwent assay. Measured with immunoSEQ multiplex PCR; TCRdb has only the in-frame clones, and not every one. The sample holds some 120,000 clones, approximately 94% seen once. This TCR was recovered from a human donor in good health. Material for sequencing was non-Treg CD4+ T cells sorted from blood. The V and J genes are TRBV29-1 and TRBJ2-5, with unresolved D. The CDR3: CSVMDPPQETQYF. Written as DNA, the CDR3 is TGCAGCGTGATGGATCCCCCACAAGAGACCCAGTACTTC. The full variable domain, with the rest looked up from reference TRBV29-1 and TRBJ2-5, is SAVISQKPSRDICQRGTSLTIQCQVDSQVTMMFWYRQQPGQSLTLIATANQGSEATYESGFVIDKFPISRPNLTFSTLTVSNMSPEDSSIYLCSVMDPPQETQYFGPGTRLLVL.